The 24 T cell receptor beta chains below were found in one sample sequenced in a study of cytomegalovirus exposure and HLA in healthy donors (dated by TCRdb to about 2017). The protocol used for the library was the immunoSEQ multiplex PCR assay. The multiplex PCR relied on a mix of 60 forward primers for TCR Vbeta segments and 13 reverse primers for TCR Jbeta segments. Entries here come from immuneACCESS through TCRdb and include only in-frame sequences with V and J called. Some clones fail to appear in such tables; in the studies checked, an unresolved V gene covers under half of the shortfall, and the cause of the remainder is unknown. The sample data list 150,000 to 200,000 clones, and roughly 77% of these were observed just once. The ten largest account for around 11% of the sample. What was sequenced was PBMCs. Receptors originate from a man aged 18 to 30 in good health and CMV-seropositive.

V gene TRBV5-4 combines with J gene TRBJ2-7, with unresolved D. The CDR3 is made up of 11 amino acids. Germline CDR1 reads SGHNT; CDR2 reads YYREEE (reference sequence). The V gene lost 3 bases and the J gene lost 9 bases, with 10 bases spanning the gap. The CDR3 DNA reads as TGTGCCAGCAGCTCAGAGGCAAGGCAGTACTTC. As protein: CASSSEARQYF.

V is TRBV11-2 and J is TRBJ2-7; D is uncertain. Trimming cost V 5 bases and J 5 bases, with 19 bases left between them. The CDR3 is 15 residues long. Germline V gives CDR1 SGHAT, CDR2 FQNNGV. In nucleotides, the CDR3 is TGTGCCAGCAGCCCCCGCCCCAGTCCGGCGGACGAGCAGTACTTC. It is translated as CASSPRPSPADEQYF.

This clone was recorded only once. This sequence joins TRBV28 and TRBJ1-5; D unclear. Trimming left V 5 bases short and J 5 bases short, with 16 bases between. CDR3 size: 15 residues. The germline V gene encodes CDR1 MDHEN and CDR2 SYDVKM. CDR3: CASSQGGGADQPQHF. The CDR3 DNA follows: TGTGCCAGCAGTCAAGGAGGAGGCGCAGATCAGCCCCAGCATTTT.

The table lists this clone with a few counts. CDR3 nucleotide sequence: TGTGCCAGCAGCCCCGGACAGGGGGCCGTATACGAGCAGTACTTC. Its translation: CASSPGQGAVYEQYF. The chain uses TRBV7-9 and TRBJ2-7, with 11 nucleotides matching TRBD1. CDR1 and CDR2 (germline): SEHNR, FQNEAQ (reference sequence). The V gene end was trimmed by 5 bases and the J gene end by 4 bases; junction bases not matched to a gene: 7. The CDR3 covers 15 residues. The complete variable domain, with remaining parts taken from reference TRBV7-9 and TRBJ2-7, reads DTGVSQNPRHKITKRGQNVTFRCDPISEHNRLYWYRQTLGQGPEFLTYFQNEAQLEKSRLLSDRFSAERPKGSFSTLEIQRTEQGDSAMYLCASSPGQGAVYEQYFGPGTRLTVT.

The chain couples TRBV28 to TRBJ1-3, with D unresolved. CDR1 MDHEN and CDR2 SYDVKM come from the germline V gene. The CDR3 loop spans 16 amino acids. The V end was cut by 5 bases, the J end by 0 bases, with 14 bases between. CDR3 nucleotide sequence: TGTGCCAGCAGTCTATACCAAAGAGTCTCTGGAAACACCATATATTTT. It yields the protein CASSLYQRVSGNTIYF.

This chain uses TRBV19 with TRBJ1-4; 7 bases are a match to TRBD1. CDR3 length: 16 amino acids. CDR1 and CDR2 (germline): LNHDA, SQIVND (reference sequence). V dropped 6 bases and J dropped 3; count of bases not matched to a gene: 10. CDR3 loop: CASRDRRPGANEKLFF. The CDR3 region has the DNA TGTGCCAGTAGGGACAGGAGGCCGGGAGCTAATGAAAAACTGTTTTTT.

Worth noting for this clone: A junction boundary mismatches the germline segment, possibly from a read error. The rearrangement joins TRBV28 to TRBJ1-4; 7 nucleotides agree with TRBD1. Germline V gene lookup returns CDR1 MDHEN and CDR2 SYDVKM. The CDR3 consists of 14 residues. The CDR3 loop reads CASSGGTEMKKLFF. CDR3 coding DNA: TGTGCCAGCAGTGGGGGGACAGAGATGAAAAAGCTGTTTTTT.

The gene calls are TRBV5-1 and TRBJ2-5; 11 bases map to TRBD2. Germline V gene sequence: CDR1 SGHRS, CDR2 YFSETQ. The CDR3 has 18 amino acids. J lost 3 bases, V lost 0 bases, and 10 bases had no gene match. CDR3 loop: CASSLAGLAGGGKETQYF. The DNA for the CDR3 is TGCGCCAGCAGCTTGGCCGGTTTAGCGGGAGGGGGCAAAGAGACCCAGTACTTC.

The V and J genes are TRBV4-2 and TRBJ1-5; TRBD1 aligns across 7 bases. Trimming cost V 1 base and J 4 bases; bases outside gene matches: 7. The CDR3 is 16 amino acids. The germline V gene has CDR1 LGHNA and CDR2 YNFKEQ. In nucleotides, the CDR3 is TGTGCCAGCAGCCAAGGCCTAGACAGGGAAAATCAGCCCCAGCATTTT. This codes for CASSQGLDRENQPQHF.

The chain has TRBV18 and TRBJ1-1, with D tentatively TRBD1 (5 bases). Germline CDR1 KGHSH, CDR2 LQKENI. Trimming took off 0 bases at V and 11 bases at J, with 16 bases between the two ends. The CDR3 is made up of 14 amino acids. The CDR3 protein is CASSPPGFGGYAFF. The CDR3 bases are TGTGCCAGCTCACCACCGGGTTTCGGGGGGTACGCTTTCTTT.

This clone was detected only a few times. The V gene is TRBV7-6, the J gene TRBJ2-1; 7 bases line up with TRBD2. With V trimmed by 5 bases and J by 5 bases, 6 bases remained unmatched. CDR1 is SGHVS, CDR2 FNYEAQ, per germline. The CDR3 consists of 14 residues. DNA of the CDR3: TGTGCCAGCAGCCGTGGGCTAGCGGACAATGAGCAGTTCTTC. This gives the protein CASSRGLADNEQFF.

Regarding this clone: One junction end does not reproduce the germline sequence, and a read error may be involved. The V call is TRBV2, the J call TRBJ1-2, with D possibly TRBD1 on 5 matching bases. The germline V gene has CDR1 SNHLY and CDR2 FYNNEI. This CDR3 comprises 13 residues. The DNA of the CDR3 is TGTGCCAGCAGTGAGCCAGGGATCTATGGCTACCCCTTC. This codes for CASSEPGIYGYPF.

This chain links TRBV2 with TRBJ1-5, with D perhaps TRBD1 (6 bases). The CDR3 totals 14 residues. CDR1 is SNHLY and CDR2 is FYNNEI in the germline V gene. The ends were cut back, 10 bases at V and 2 bases at J, with 15 bases in the middle. CDR3: CATAGGRGNQPQHF. CDR3 sequence (DNA): TGTGCCACCGCGGGGGGGCGAGGCAATCAGCCCCAGCATTTT.

This sequence joins TRBV28 and TRBJ2-7, with TRBD2 identical over 8 bases. Unmatched junction bases numbered 3, after V lost 2 bases and J lost 0 bases. From germline, CDR1 is MDHEN and CDR2 SYDVKM. The CDR3 consists of 15 residues. In DNA, the CDR3 is TGTGCCAGCAGTTTAGGTAGCGGGACCTCCTACGAGCAGTACTTC. It codes for CASSLGSGTSYEQYF. Drawing the rest from reference TRBV28 and TRBJ2-7, the complete variable domain is DVKVTQSSRYLVKRTGEKVFLECVQDMDHENMFWYRQDPGLGLRLIYFSYDVKMKEKGDIPEGYSVSREKKERFSLILESASTNQTSMYLCASSLGSGTSYEQYFGPGTRLTVT.

The chain has TRBV5-1 and TRBJ1-2, with D perhaps matching TRBD1 (6 bases). Trimming stripped 1 base from V and 5 bases from J, with 12 bases between. The CDR3 is 14 amino acids. Germline V gene lookup returns CDR1 SGHRS and CDR2 YFSETQ. This CDR3 reads CASSLQGHDYGYTF. CDR3 DNA: TGCGCCAGCAGCTTGCAGGGACACGATTATGGCTACACCTTC.

This chain connects TRBV4-2 to TRBJ2-1; 14 nucleotides match TRBD2. There are 15 residues in the CDR3. Germline V CDR1 and CDR2: LGHNA, YNFKEQ. The ends lost 5 bases at V and 8 bases at J; junction bases unmatched: 5. CDR3 DNA sequence: TGTGCCAGCAGCAGGGGACTAGCGGGAGAGGATGAGCAGTTCTTC. Protein: CASSRGLAGEDEQFF.

The rearrangement links TRBV18 to TRBJ1-1, with 7 bases identical to TRBD1. The CDR3 contains 14 residues. The V and J ends lost 5 bases and 7 bases, in that order; junction bases with no gene match: 10. The germline V gene encodes CDR1 KGHSH and CDR2 LQKENI. The chain's CDR3 is CASSADRSTIEAFF. The CDR3 DNA reads TGTGCCAGCTCAGCGGACAGGAGTACTATTGAAGCTTTCTTT.

The V call is TRBV27, the J call TRBJ1-2; D is perhaps TRBD1 (6 bases). The CDR3 runs 13 residues. CDR1 MNHEY and CDR2 SMNVEV come from the germline V gene (reference sequence). V gave up 6 bases and J gave up 6 bases, with 14 bases separating them. CDR3 DNA sequence: TGTGCCAGCAGAACAGGGATCTTTGATGGCTACACCTTC. It encodes CASRTGIFDGYTF.

The chain links TRBV30 to TRBJ2-6, with TRBD1 matching over 8 bases. CDR1 is GTSNPN, CDR2 SVGIG, per germline (reference sequence). Trimming at V came to 0 bases and at J to 0 bases, leaving 4 bases not matched to a gene. The CDR3 is 17 amino acids. The CDR3 nucleotides are TGTGCCTGGAGTGTACCAGGGGGCCTCTCTGGGGCCAACGTCCTGACTTTC. This encodes CAWSVPGGLSGANVLTF.

The chain recombines TRBV7-8 with TRBJ2-3; 9 bases agree with TRBD2. Unmatched junction bases numbered 4, after V lost 5 bases and J lost 1 base. This CDR3 region has 15 residues. Germline V lookup: CDR1 SGHVS, CDR2 FQNEAQ. CDR3 protein: CASSVRLAGTDTQYF. The CDR3 nucleotides read TGTGCCAGCAGCGTAAGACTAGCGGGCACAGATACGCAGTATTTT.

The count of this clone is one. V is TRBV2 and J is TRBJ2-1; 8 nucleotides match TRBD2. The CDR3 totals 16 residues. Trimming took 4 bases from V and 2 from J; bases not matched to a gene: 7. Germline V gene lookup returns CDR1 SNHLY and CDR2 FYNNEI. The CDR3 DNA reads TGTGCCAGCAGTGTGTCCCGACTAGCGCCCTACAATGAGCAGTTCTTC. Amino acid sequence: CASSVSRLAPYNEQFF.

The table lists this clone with a count of one. The chain couples TRBV6-1 to TRBJ2-2, with 10 nucleotides matching TRBD1. J lost 4 bases, V lost 4 bases, and 12 bases had no gene match. The CDR3 is made up of 18 amino acids. The germline V gene encodes CDR1 MNHNS and CDR2 SASEGT. CDR3 residues: CASSGIGRDRGSTGELFF. DNA for the CDR3: TGTGCCAGCAGTGGGATCGGAAGGGACAGGGGATCCACCGGGGAGCTGTTTTTT.

The rearrangement joins TRBV5-1 to TRBJ2-1; 7 bases match TRBD1. J was trimmed by 9 bases and V by 3 bases; bases with no gene match: 6. There are 13 residues in the CDR3. CDR1 and CDR2 (germline): SGHRS, YFSETQ. CDR3 amino acids: CASSSHRDSEQFF. CDR3 bases: TGCGCCAGCAGCTCCCACAGGGACAGTGAGCAGTTCTTC.

V and J are TRBV28 and TRBJ2-7; D is uncertain. CDR3 length: 11 amino acids. In germline, CDR1 is MDHEN, CDR2 SYDVKM. The V gene lost 4 bases and the J gene lost 4 bases, with 5 bases spanning the gap. CDR3 nucleotides: TGTGCCAGCAGTTACTATTACGAGCAGTACTTC. Protein: CASSYYYEQYF.